This T cell receptor (beta chain) was retrieved from a study of blood T cell repertoires in COVID-19 (dated by TCRdb to between 2020 and 2021). For the wider study: Samples from collaborators originated in the United States, Italy and Spain and spanned both the acute and convalescent phases of COVID-19. The material from the prospective study consisted of cDNA or gDNA derived from T cells, B-cell-depleted T cells, or PBMCs. The dataset comprised deeply sampled blood TCRbeta repertoires from subjects exposed to, actively infected with, or recovered from COVID-19. Nearly every sample came with metadata listing a de-identified subject ID, COVID-19 status, age in years and sex. The repertoires were released in a freely available public database intended as a resource for research on the immune response to SARS-CoV-2. Where available, HLA class I and class II types were obtained from metadata supplied by the sample provider rather than from assay-based typing. Samples were obtained from the ongoing ImmuneRACE study (first 160 participants) and from 950 to 1,500 subjects provided by 6 global collaborators.

CDR1 and CDR2, per the germline V gene, are SGHNT and YENEEA. The cysteine opens and the phenylalanine closes a CDR3 of 12 amino acids. Only the CDR3 part of the read is kept: 36 bases, read in frame from the first base. V loses 2 bases of germline sequence and J loses 3 bases, and the interval between the two ends is 5 bases. On the study overall, not on this receptor specifically: The amount of clinical and demographic metadata varied by source and participant and was provided uncurated.

Participants in the prospective study were enrolled through a virtual design, were aged about 18 to 100 years, and lived in 20 to 30 United States geographic areas. Cohort assignment in the prospective study relied on participant-reported clinical history from a screening survey and a study questionnaire. ImmuneRACE Cohort 3 recovered participants were defined by two consecutive negative NP/OP PCR tests, healthcare professional clearance, or symptom resolution. In the prospective study, mobile phlebotomists collected whole blood, serum and a nasopharyngeal or oropharyngeal swab from each participant. Participants in the prospective study had the option to provide additional blood draws and questionnaires over an approximately two-month period. Prospective study blood samples were shipped either frozen or at room temperature before DNA extraction. The immunoSEQ Assay, a bias-controlled multiplex PCR, was used to amplify TCRbeta CDR3 regions from genomic DNA. The authors processed their data as follows. Nucleated cell counts per sample were estimated from amplification of reference gene primers within the assay. To quantify the absolute abundance of each unique TCRbeta CDR3 rearrangement, sequence reads were collapsed and filtered. For each sample, productive Simpson clonality was calculated as the square root of Simpson's diversity index over productive rearrangements. Held by TCRdb, this immuneACCESS table contains in-frame sequences only and omits some clones. Under half of the omission traces to an unresolved V gene where checked; the cause of the rest is unknown. V and J calls and clone size follow that table, whereas D and trimming were derived from the DNA. This sample is represented by 430,000 or so clones; 88% of them were singletons. Of the sample, approximately 2% falls within the top ten clones.

About this clone: Its antigen remains unidentified. Per-nucleotide qualities are absent, and no much larger clonotype sits a single base away. This sample includes further DNA sequences coding for the same CDR3.

The receptor was isolated from a woman aged 40 to 49 who had recovered from COVID-19. Recombination joined TRBV11-3 with TRBJ2-7; there is no confident call for the D gene. What was sequenced was PBMCs or T cells enriched from blood (not recorded which). The DNA sequence is TGTGCCAGCAGCTTACTCAGCTACGAGCAGTACTTC. The encoded protein is CASSLLSYEQYF. The variable domain in full, with residues beyond the CDR3 obtained from the reference TRBV11-3 and TRBJ2-7 genes, is EAGVVQSPRYKIIEKKQPVAFWCNPISGHNTLYWYLQNLGQGPELLIRYENEEAVDDSQLPKDRFSAERLKGVDSTLKIQPAELGDSAVYLCASSLLSYEQYFGPGTRLTVT.